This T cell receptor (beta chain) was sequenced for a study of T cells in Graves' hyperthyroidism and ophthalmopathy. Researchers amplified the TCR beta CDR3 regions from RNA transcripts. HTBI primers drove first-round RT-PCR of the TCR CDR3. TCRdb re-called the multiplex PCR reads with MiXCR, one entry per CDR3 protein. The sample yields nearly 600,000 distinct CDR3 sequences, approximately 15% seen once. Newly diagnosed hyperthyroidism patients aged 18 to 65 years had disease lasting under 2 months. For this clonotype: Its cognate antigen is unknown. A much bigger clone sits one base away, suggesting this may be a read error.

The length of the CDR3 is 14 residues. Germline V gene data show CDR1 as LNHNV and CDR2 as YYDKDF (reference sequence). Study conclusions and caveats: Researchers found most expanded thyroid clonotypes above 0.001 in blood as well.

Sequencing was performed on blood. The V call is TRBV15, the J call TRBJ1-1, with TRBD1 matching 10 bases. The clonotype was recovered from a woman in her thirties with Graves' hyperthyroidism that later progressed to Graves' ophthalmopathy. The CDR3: CTTSAGTGVTEAFF. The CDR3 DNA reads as TGTACCACCAGCGCCGGGACAGGGGTCACTGAAGCTTTCTTT.